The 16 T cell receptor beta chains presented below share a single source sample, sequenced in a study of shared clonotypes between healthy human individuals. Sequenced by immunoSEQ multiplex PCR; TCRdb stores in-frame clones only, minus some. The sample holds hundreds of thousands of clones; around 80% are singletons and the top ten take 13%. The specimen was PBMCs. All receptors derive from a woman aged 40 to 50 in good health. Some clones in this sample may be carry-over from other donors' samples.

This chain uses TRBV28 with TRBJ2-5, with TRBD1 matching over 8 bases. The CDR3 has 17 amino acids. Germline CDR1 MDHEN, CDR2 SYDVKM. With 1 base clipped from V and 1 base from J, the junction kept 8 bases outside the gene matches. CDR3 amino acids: CASSLSQGQALQETQYF. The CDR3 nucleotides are TGTGCCAGCAGTTTATCCCAGGGACAGGCCCTCCAAGAGACCCAGTACTTC.

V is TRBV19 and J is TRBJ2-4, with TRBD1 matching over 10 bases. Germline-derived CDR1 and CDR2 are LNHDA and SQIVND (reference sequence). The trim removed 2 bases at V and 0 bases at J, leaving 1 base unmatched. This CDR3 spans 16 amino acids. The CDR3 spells CASSIRDRGAKNIQYF. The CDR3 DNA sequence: TGTGCCAGTAGTATACGGGACAGGGGAGCCAAAAACATTCAGTACTTC.

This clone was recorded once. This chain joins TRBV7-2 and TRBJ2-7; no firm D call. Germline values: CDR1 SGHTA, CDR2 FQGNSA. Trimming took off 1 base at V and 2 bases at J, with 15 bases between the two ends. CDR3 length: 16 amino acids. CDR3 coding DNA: TGTGCCAGCAGCTTAGATAGGGATCACCGAACCTACGAGCAGTACTTC. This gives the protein CASSLDRDHRTYEQYF. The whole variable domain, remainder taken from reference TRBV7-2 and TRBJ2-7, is GAGVSQSPSNKVTEKGKDVELRCDPISGHTALYWYRQSLGQGLEFLIYFQGNSAPDKSGLPSDRFSAERTGGSVSTLTIQRTQQEDSAVYLCASSLDRDHRTYEQYFGPGTRLTVT.

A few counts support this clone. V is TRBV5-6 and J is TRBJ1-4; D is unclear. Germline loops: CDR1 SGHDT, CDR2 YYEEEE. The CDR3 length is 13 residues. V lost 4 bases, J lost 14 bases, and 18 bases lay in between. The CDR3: CASSLFRSTRLFF. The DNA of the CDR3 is TGTGCCAGCAGCCTGTTTCGATCGACCCGGCTGTTTTTT.

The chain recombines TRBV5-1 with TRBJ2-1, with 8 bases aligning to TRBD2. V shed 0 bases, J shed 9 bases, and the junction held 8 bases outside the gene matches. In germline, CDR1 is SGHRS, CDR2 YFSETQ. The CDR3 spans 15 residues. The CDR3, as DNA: TGCGCCAGCAGCTTGGCCGGGACTAGTAGTGGTGAGCAGTTCTTC. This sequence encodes CASSLAGTSSGEQFF.

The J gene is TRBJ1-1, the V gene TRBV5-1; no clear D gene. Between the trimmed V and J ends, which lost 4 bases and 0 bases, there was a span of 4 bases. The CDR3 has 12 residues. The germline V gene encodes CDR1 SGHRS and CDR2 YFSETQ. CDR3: CASSQVNTEAFF. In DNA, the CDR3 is TGCGCCAGCAGCCAGGTGAACACTGAAGCTTTCTTT.

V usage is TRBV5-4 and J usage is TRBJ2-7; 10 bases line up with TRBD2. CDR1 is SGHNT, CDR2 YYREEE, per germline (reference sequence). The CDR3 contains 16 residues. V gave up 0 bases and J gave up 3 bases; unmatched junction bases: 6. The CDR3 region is CASSLASSGRGYEQYF. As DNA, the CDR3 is TGTGCCAGCAGCTTGGCTTCTAGCGGGAGAGGCTACGAGCAGTACTTC.

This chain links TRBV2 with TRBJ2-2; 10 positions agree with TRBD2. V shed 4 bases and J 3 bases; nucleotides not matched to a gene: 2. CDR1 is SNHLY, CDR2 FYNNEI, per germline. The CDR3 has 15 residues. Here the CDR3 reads CASSVLAGDTGELFF. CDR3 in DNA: TGTGCCAGCAGTGTTCTAGCGGGGGACACCGGGGAGCTGTTTTTT.

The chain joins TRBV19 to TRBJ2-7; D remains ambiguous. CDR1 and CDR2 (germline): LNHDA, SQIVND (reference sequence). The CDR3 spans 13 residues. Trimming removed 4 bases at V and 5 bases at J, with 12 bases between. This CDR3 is CASSTLSGNEQYF. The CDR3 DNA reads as TGTGCCAGTAGTACTCTGAGTGGGAACGAGCAGTACTTC.

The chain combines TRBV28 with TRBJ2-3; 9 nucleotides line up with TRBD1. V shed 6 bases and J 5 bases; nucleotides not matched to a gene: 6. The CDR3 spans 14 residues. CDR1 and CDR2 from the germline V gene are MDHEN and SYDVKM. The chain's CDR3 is CASSKGQGIDTQYF. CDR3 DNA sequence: TGTGCCAGCAGCAAGGGACAGGGTATAGATACGCAGTATTTT.

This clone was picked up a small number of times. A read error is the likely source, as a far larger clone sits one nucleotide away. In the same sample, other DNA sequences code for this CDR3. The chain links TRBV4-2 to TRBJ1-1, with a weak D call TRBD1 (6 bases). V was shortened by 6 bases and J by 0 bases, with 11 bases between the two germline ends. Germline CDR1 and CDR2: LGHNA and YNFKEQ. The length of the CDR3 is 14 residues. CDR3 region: CASSNGQMNTEAFF. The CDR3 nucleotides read TGTGCCAGCAGTAACGGACAGATGAACACTGAAGCTTTCTTT.

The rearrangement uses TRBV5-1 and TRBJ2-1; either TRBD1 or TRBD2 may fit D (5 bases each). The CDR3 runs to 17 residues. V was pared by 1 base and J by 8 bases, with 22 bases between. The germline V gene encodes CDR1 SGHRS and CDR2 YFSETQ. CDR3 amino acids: CASSLMDLGPTFHEQFF. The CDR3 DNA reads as TGCGCCAGCAGCTTGATGGACCTGGGACCCACTTTCCATGAGCAGTTCTTC.

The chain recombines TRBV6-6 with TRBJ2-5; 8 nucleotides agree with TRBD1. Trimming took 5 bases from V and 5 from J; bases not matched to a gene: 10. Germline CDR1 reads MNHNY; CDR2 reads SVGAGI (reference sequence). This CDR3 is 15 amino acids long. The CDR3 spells CASSQPAGGGETQYF. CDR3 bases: TGTGCCAGCAGTCAACCCGCAGGGGGCGGCGAGACCCAGTACTTC.

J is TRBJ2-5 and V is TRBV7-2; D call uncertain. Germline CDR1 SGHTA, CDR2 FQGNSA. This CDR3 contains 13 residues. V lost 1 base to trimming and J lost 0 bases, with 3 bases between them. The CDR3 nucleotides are TGTGCCAGCAGCTTAGGCTACCAAGAGACCCAGTACTTC. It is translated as CASSLGYQETQYF.

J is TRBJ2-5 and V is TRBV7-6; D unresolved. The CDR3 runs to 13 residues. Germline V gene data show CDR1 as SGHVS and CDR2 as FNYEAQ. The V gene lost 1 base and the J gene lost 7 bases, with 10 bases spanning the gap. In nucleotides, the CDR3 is TGTGCCAGCAGCTTAGACCCTTCTCGGACCCAGTACTTC. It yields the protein CASSLDPSRTQYF.

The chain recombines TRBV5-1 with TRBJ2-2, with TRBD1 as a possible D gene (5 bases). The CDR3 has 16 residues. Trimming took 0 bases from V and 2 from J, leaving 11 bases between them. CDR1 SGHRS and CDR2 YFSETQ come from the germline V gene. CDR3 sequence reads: CASSLVWQGNTGELFF. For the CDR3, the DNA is TGCGCCAGCAGCTTGGTCTGGCAGGGAAACACCGGGGAGCTGTTTTTT. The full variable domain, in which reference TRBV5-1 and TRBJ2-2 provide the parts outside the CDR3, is KAGVTQTPRYLIKTRGQQVTLSCSPISGHRSVSWYQQTPGQGLQFLFEYFSETQRNKGNFPGRFSGRQFSNSRSEMNVSTLELGDSALYLCASSLVWQGNTGELFFGEGSRLTVL.